This entry describes one T cell receptor beta chain. These data come from a study of shared clonotypes between healthy human individuals. Study at large: The donor group consisted of a couple of women and a few men, aged 18 to 49.

At a deep level, the assay was run. Clones were sequenced by immunoSEQ multiplex PCR, and TCRdb holds only the in-frame ones, with some missing. This sample has roughly 2.2 million clones, with over 85% found just once. Sequencing was done on a sample of naive CD4+ T cells from PBMCs. The sample's subset: CD45RA+ positively selected. This TCR was recovered from a man aged 18 to 30 in good health. Some clones in this sample may be carry-over from other donors' samples.

The CDR3 is CASSLRVGVDSPLHF. In DNA, the CDR3 is TGCGCCAGCAGCTTGAGGGTAGGGGTTGATTCACCCCTCCACTTT. The chain carries TRBV5-1 and TRBJ1-6, with D maybe TRBD1 (5 bases). The CDR3 runs to 15 residues. The germline V gene encodes CDR1 SGHRS and CDR2 YFSETQ. Trimming stripped 1 base from V and 8 bases from J, with 13 bases between.